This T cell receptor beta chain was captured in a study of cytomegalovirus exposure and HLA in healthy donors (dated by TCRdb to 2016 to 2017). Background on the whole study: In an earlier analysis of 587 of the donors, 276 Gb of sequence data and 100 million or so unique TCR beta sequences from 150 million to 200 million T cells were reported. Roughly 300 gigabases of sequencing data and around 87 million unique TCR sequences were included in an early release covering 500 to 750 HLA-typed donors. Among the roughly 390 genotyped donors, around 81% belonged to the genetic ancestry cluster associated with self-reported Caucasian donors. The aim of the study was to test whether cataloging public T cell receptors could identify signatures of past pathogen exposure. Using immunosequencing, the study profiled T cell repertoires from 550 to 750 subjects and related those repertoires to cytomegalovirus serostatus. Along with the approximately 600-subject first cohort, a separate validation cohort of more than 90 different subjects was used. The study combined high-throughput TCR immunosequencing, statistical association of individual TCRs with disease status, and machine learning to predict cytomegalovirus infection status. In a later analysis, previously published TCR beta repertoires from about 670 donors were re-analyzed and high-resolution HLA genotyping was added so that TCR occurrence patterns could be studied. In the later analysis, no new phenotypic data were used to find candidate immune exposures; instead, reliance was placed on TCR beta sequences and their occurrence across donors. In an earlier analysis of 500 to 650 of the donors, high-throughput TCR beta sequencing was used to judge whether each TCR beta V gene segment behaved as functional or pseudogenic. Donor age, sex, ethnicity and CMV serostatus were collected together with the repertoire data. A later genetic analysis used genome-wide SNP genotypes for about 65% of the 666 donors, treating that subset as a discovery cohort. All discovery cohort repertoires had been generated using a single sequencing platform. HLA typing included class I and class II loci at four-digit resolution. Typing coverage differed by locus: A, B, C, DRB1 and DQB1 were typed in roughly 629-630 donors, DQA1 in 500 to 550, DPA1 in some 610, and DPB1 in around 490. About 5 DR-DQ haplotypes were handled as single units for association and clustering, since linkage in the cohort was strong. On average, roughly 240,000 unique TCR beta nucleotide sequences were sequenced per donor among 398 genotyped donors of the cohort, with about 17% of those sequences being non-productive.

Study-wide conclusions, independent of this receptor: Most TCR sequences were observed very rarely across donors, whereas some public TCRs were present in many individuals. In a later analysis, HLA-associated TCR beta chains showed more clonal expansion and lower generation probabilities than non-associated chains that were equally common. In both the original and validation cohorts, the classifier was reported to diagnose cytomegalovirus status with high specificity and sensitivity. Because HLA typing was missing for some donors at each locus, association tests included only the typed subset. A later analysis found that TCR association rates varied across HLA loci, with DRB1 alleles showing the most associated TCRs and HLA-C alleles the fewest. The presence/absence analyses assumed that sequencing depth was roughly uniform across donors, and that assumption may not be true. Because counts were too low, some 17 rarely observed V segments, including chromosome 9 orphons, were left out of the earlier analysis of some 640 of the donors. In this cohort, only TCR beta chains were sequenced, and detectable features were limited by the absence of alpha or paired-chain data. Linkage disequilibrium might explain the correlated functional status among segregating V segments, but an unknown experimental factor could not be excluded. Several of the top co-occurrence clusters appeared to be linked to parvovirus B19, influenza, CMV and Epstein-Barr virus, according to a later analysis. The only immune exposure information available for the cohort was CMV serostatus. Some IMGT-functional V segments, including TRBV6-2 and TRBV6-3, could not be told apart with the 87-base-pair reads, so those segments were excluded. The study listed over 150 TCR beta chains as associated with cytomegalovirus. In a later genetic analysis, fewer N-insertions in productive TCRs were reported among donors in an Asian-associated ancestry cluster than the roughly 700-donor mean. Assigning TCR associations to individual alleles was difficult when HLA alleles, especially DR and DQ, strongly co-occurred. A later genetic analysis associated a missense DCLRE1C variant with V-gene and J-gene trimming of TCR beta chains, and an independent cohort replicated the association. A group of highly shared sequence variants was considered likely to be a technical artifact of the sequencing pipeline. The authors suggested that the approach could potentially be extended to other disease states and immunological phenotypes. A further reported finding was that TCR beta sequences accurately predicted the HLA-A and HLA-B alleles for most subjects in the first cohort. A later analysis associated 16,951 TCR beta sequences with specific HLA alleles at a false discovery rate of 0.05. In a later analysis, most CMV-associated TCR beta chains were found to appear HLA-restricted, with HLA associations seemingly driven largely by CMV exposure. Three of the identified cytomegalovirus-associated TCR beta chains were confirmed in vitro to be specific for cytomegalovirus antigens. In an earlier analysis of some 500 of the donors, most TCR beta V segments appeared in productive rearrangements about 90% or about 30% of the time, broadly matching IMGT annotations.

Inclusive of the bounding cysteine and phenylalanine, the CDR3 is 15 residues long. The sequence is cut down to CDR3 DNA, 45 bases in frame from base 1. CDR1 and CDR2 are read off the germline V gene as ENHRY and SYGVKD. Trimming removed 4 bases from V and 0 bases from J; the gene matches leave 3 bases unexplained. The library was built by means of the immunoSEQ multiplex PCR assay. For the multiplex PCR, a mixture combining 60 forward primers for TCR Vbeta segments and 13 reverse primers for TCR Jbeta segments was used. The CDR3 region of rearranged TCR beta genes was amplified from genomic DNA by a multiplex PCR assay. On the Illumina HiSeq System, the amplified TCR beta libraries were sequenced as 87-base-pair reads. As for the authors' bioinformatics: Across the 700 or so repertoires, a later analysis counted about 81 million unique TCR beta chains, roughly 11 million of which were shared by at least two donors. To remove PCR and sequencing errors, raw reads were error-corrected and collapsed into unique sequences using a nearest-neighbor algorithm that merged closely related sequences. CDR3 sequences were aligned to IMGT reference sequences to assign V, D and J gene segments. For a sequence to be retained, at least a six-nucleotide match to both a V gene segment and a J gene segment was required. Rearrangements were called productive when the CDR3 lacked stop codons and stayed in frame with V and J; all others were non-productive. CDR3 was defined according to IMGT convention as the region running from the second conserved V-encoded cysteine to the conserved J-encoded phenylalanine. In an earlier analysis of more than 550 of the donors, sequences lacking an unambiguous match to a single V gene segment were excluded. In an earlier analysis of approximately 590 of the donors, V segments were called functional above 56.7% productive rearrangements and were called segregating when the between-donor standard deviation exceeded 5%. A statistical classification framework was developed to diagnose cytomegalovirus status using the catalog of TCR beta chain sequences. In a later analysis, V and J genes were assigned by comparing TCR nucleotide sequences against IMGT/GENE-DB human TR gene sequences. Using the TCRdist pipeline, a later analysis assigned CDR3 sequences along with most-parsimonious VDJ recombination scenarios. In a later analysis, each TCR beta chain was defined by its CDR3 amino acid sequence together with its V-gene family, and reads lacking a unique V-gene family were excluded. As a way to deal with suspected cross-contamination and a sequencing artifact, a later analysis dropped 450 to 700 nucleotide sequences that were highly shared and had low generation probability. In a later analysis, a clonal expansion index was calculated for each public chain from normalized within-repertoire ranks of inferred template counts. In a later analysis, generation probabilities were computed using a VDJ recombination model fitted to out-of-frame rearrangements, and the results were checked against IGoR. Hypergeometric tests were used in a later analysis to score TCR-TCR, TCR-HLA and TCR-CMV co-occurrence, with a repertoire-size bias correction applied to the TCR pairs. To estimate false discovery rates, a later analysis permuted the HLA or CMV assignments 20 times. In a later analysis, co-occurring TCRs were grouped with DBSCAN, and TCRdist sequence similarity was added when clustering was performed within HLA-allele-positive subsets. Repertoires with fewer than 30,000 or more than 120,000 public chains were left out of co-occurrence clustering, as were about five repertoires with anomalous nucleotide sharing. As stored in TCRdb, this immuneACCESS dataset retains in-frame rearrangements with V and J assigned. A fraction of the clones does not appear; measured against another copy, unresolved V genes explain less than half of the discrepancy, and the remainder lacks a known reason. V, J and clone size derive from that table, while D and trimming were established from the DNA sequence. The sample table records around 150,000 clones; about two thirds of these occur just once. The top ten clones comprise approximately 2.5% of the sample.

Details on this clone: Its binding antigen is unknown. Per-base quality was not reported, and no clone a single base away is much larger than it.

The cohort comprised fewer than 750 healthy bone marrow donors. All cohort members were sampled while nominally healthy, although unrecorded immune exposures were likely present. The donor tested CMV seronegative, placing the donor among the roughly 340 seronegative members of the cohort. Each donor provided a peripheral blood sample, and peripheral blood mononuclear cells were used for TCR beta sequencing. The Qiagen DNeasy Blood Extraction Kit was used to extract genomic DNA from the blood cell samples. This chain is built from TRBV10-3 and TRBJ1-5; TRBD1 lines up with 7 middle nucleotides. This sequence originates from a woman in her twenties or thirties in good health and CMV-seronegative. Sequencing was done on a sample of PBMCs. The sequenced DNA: TGTGCCATCAGTGCCGACAGGGCTAGCAATCAGCCCCAGCATTTT. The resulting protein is CAISADRASNQPQHF.